This is a list of T cell receptor beta chains from one sample in a study of shared clonotypes between healthy human individuals. The table came from immunoSEQ multiplex PCR; TCRdb's copy has only in-frame clones and leaves some out. The sample lists around 580,000 clones, about 98% occurring once. Sequencing input: naive CD8+ T cells sorted from blood. The receptors originated from a man younger than 45 in good health. CDR3s include the opening cysteine and the closing phenylalanine or tryptophan. D genes are given only for firm matches. Clone size is shown for a subset of rows, as once, few, many or a class of expanded clone.

j_gene | d_gene | v_gene | abundance | CDR3nt | CDR3aa
TRBJ2-7 | - | TRBV2 | - | TGTGCCAGCAGTGAAGGCAGCTACTACGAGCAGTACTTC | CASSEGSYYEQYF
TRBJ1-2 | - | TRBV2 | - | TGTGCCAGCAGCGGAATCAAAGGTCTGTGGGGCTACACCTTC | CASSGIKGLWGYTF
TRBJ2-7 | - | TRBV29-1 | - | TGCAGCGTCGGAACAGAGGCCTACGAGCAGTACTTC | CSVGTEAYEQYF
TRBJ2-7 | - | TRBV5-4 | - | TGTGCCAGCAGCAAAGGGGACTCCCCCTACGAGCAGTACTTC | CASSKGDSPYEQYF
TRBJ2-5 | TRBD2 | TRBV29-1 | - | TGCAGCGTTTTAGCGGGAGGGTGGCAAGAGACCCAGTACTTC | CSVLAGGWQETQYF
TRBJ1-1 | - | TRBV10-3 | - | TGTGCCATCAGGCAGTCAATCAGCCCGGACACTGAAGCTTTCTTT | CAIRQSISPDTEAFF
TRBJ2-2 | - | TRBV6-1 | - | TGTGCCAGCAGTGGTCCCAGGACTACAAACACCGGGGAGCTGTTTTTT | CASSGPRTTNTGELFF
TRBJ2-7 | - | TRBV30 | once | TGTGCCTGGACTGAGACCTACGAGCAGTACTTC | CAWTETYEQYF
TRBJ2-7 | TRBD2 | TRBV5-4 | - | TGTGCCAGCAGCTTTGGCGGGACTAGCCCCCACGAGCAGTACTTC | CASSFGGTSPHEQYF
TRBJ2-7 | - | TRBV15 | - | TGTGCCACCGGAAAGGGACTTCCCTACGAGCAGTACTTC | CATGKGLPYEQYF
TRBJ2-2 | - | TRBV4-3 | - | TGCGCCAGCAGCCAAGATCTGGCTAGCGAGGTACCCGGGGAGCTGTTTTTT | CASSQDLASEVPGELFF
TRBJ1-2 | TRBD1 | TRBV6-5 | - | TGTGCCAGCAGTTACTCGGCAGGGGGCGCGAACTATGGCTACACCTTC | CASSYSAGGANYGYTF
TRBJ2-1 | TRBD2 | TRBV15 | - | TGTGCCACCAGCAGAGATCAGACAGGGGGTTCACTAGCGGGAGCCTACAATGAGCAGTTCTTC | CATSRDQTGGSLAGAYNEQFF
TRBJ2-7 | TRBD2 | TRBV7-9 | - | TGTGCCAGCAGCGCTAGCGGTTTTGGGGTTGAGCAGTACTTC | CASSASGFGVEQYF
TRBJ2-7 | - | TRBV9 | - | TGTGCCAGCAGCTACGCGACGACAGGAGAGCAGTACTTC | CASSYATTGEQYF
TRBJ2-7 | - | TRBV30 | - | TGTGCCTGGAGCGAGACCCACCTTTCCTACGAGCAGTACTTC | CAWSETHLSYEQYF
TRBJ2-3 | TRBD2 | TRBV28 | once | TGTGCCAGCAGACCAGCGGGAACAACAGATACGCAGTATTTT | CASRPAGTTDTQYF
TRBJ2-2 | - | TRBV27 | - | TGTGCCAGCAGTTTGAACCCCCTGGCCATGAACACCGGGGAGCTGTTTTTT | CASSLNPLAMNTGELFF
TRBJ2-2 | TRBD2 | TRBV5-1 | - | TGCGCCAGCAGCTTGGGGATCACTAGCGGGAGGCCCGGGACCGGGGAGCTGTTTTTT | CASSLGITSGRPGTGELFF
TRBJ1-1 | TRBD1 | TRBV7-9 | - | TGTGCCAGCAGCTCTTACCCAAAGGACAGGCGGAACACTGAAGCTTTCTTT | CASSSYPKDRRNTEAFF
TRBJ2-2 | - | TRBV15 | - | TGTGCCACCAGCTGGGGGGGCTCGAACACCGGGGAGCTGTTTTTT | CATSWGGSNTGELFF
TRBJ1-2 | - | TRBV14 | - | TGTGCCAGCAGCCAAGAGGTCAGAGGGCTGGGCTATGGCTACACCTTC | CASSQEVRGLGYGYTF
TRBJ2-1 | - | TRBV6-5 | - | TGTGCCAGCAGTACCGAAATTGAGCAGTTCTTC | CASSTEIEQFF
TRBJ1-1 | - | TRBV6-6 | - | TGTGCCAGCAGTTACCCGCAGGGCCACACTGAAGCTTTCTTT | CASSYPQGHTEAFF
TRBJ1-5 | - | TRBV11-2 | - | TGTGCCAGCAGCTTAGTAGGGGATAGCAATCAGCCCCAGCATTTT | CASSLVGDSNQPQHF
TRBJ1-5 | - | TRBV30 | - | TGTGCCTGGAGTGACCAGTGGCGCTCCCAGCATTTT | CAWSDQWRSQHF
TRBJ2-1 | - | TRBV5-1 | - | TGCGCCAGCAGCTTGGCCGGACTCCGGCAGAATGAGCAGTTCTTC | CASSLAGLRQNEQFF